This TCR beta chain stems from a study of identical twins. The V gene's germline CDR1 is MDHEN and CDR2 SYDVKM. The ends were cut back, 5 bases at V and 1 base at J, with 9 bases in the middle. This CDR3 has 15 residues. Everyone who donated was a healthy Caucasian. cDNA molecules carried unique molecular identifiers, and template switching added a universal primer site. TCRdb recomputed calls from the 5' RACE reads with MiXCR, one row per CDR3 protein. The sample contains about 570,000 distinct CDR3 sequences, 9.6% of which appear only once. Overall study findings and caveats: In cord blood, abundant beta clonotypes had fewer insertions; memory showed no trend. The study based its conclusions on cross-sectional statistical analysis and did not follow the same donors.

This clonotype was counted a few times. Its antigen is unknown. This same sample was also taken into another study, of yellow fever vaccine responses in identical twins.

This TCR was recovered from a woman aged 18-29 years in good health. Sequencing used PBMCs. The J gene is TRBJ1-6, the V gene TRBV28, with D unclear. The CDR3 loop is CASSPSGSYNSPLHF. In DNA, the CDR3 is TGTGCCAGCAGTCCGTCGGGATCCTATAATTCACCCCTCCACTTT.